The 16 T cell receptor beta chains in this list originate from one sample, sequenced in a study of cytomegalovirus exposure and HLA in healthy donors. It was with 60 Vbeta and 13 Jbeta primers that the PCR ran. Assay used: immunoSEQ multiplex PCR; TCRdb lists only in-frame clones, some missing. The table includes under 200,000 clones, 80% detected once. Material: PBMCs. The receptors originated from a man in his forties in good health and CMV-seropositive.

This clone was detected only a few times. This chain connects TRBV4-3 to TRBJ2-7; D gene uncertain. The CDR3 loop spans 15 amino acids. Trimming left V 5 bases short and J 0 bases short, with 14 bases between. Per the germline V gene, CDR1 is LGHNA and CDR2 is YSLEER. The CDR3 region is CASSDQRLSSYEQYF. The CDR3 coding sequence is TGCGCCAGCAGCGACCAACGACTGAGCTCCTACGAGCAGTACTTC.

The J gene is TRBJ2-6, the V gene TRBV7-3, with 8 bases identical to TRBD2. The germline CDR1 and CDR2 sequences are SGHTA and FQGTGA. The CDR3 extends over 17 amino acids. After removal of 3 bases from V and 0 bases from J, the junction contained 4 bases not matched to a gene. CDR3 sequence reads: CASSLSGGRSGANVLTF. CDR3 in DNA: TGTGCCAGCAGCTTGAGCGGGGGCCGCTCTGGGGCCAACGTCCTGACTTTC.

This clone has only a few counts. The chain employs TRBV6-9 and TRBJ1-2, with D possibly being TRBD1 (6 bases). This CDR3 is built from 13 residues. CDR1 is MNHGY, CDR2 SVAAGI, per germline. Trimming removed 8 bases from V and 2 bases from J, with 12 bases in between. CDR3 DNA: TGTGCCAGCCCGGGGGGGCCCAACTATGGCTACACCTTC. Translating it yields CASPGGPNYGYTF.

This clone was counted once. The J gene is TRBJ2-7, the V gene TRBV9, with D perhaps matching TRBD1 (5 bases). V gave up 3 bases and J gave up 1 base, with 11 bases separating them. Germline CDR1 reads SGDLS; CDR2 reads YYNGEE. The CDR3 has 14 amino acids. The chain's CDR3 is CASSAVPGSYEQYF. The CDR3 DNA is TGTGCCAGCAGCGCCGTACCAGGGTCCTACGAGCAGTACTTC.

The chain couples TRBV19 to TRBJ1-1; D gene ambiguous. The CDR3 is 12 amino acids. Trimming stripped 10 bases from V and 4 bases from J, with 13 bases between. Germline assignment: CDR1 LNHDA and CDR2 SQIVND (reference sequence). The CDR3 sequence: CATNRGVTEAFF. DNA for the CDR3: TGTGCCACTAATCGAGGAGTCACTGAAGCTTTCTTT.

The chain carries TRBV5-4 and TRBJ2-1; 10 nucleotides line up with TRBD1. J was trimmed by 9 bases and V by 4 bases; bases with no gene match: 13. The germline V gene encodes CDR1 SGHNT and CDR2 YYREEE (reference sequence). The CDR3 is made up of 16 amino acids. The CDR3 is CASSLKPTGGWGEQFF. In DNA, the CDR3 is TGTGCCAGCAGCCTAAAACCGACAGGGGGCTGGGGTGAGCAGTTCTTC. Full variable domain (missing parts from reference TRBV5-4 and TRBJ2-1): ETGVTQSPTHLIKTRGQQVTLRCSSQSGHNTVSWYQQALGQGPQFIFQYYREEENGRGNFPPRFSGLQFPNYSSELNVNALELDDSALYLCASSLKPTGGWGEQFFGPGTRLTVL.

The chain employs TRBV6-5 and TRBJ2-1, with TRBD2 matching over 10 bases. CDR1 is MNHEY and CDR2 is SVGAGI in the germline V gene. The CDR3 consists of 14 residues. J was trimmed by 3 bases and V by 5 bases; bases with no gene match: 1. CDR3 DNA sequence: TGTGCCAGCAGTGGACTAGCGGACTACAATGAGCAGTTCTTC. Amino acid sequence: CASSGLADYNEQFF.

V and J are TRBV6-5 and TRBJ2-7; TRBD2 matches 8 bases. This CDR3 is 12 amino acids long. Germline V lookup: CDR1 MNHEY, CDR2 SVGAGI. V was pared by 7 bases and J by 7 bases, with 6 bases of the junction left unmatched. The CDR3 DNA reads TGTGCCAGCATCAAGAGCGGGGGAGAGCAGTACTTC. It yields the protein CASIKSGGEQYF.

This chain joins TRBV4-2 and TRBJ1-2, with 7 bases fitting TRBD1. The CDR3 loop spans 15 amino acids. The germline CDR1 and CDR2 sequences are LGHNA and YNFKEQ. Trimming took 4 bases from V and 3 from J; bases not matched to a gene: 8. The CDR3, as DNA: TGTGCCAGCAGCCCAGGACAGGTGAGGGACTATGGCTACACCTTC. Protein product: CASSPGQVRDYGYTF.

The V call is TRBV10-3, the J call TRBJ2-5; 8 bases fit TRBD2. The CDR3 totals 17 residues. The J segment lost 1 base and the V segment lost 4 bases, leaving 11 bases of the junction unmatched. Germline assignment: CDR1 ENHRY and CDR2 SYGVKD. CDR3 protein: CAISGPGSGEIQETQYF. The DNA for the CDR3 is TGTGCCATCAGTGGCCCCGGTAGCGGGGAGATCCAAGAGACCCAGTACTTC.

This sequence joins TRBV7-2 and TRBJ2-5; possibly TRBD1 for D (6 bases). Per germline, CDR1 SGHTA and CDR2 FQGNSA. The CDR3 runs 13 residues. With 3 bases removed from V and 3 bases from J, the gap between germline ends came to 8 bases. As DNA, the CDR3 is TGTGCCAGCAGCTTCGCAGGGGAAGAGACCCAGTACTTC. This codes for CASSFAGEETQYF.

The chain links TRBV7-2 to TRBJ1-1; 11 bases map to TRBD1. Germline CDR1 and CDR2: SGHTA and FQGNSA. After removal of 3 bases from V and 4 bases from J, the junction contained 4 bases not matched to a gene. The CDR3 consists of 15 residues. This CDR3 reads CASSLVGTGGTEAFF. The CDR3 DNA is TGTGCCAGCAGCTTGGTAGGGACAGGGGGCACTGAAGCTTTCTTT.

Comments on this clone: The sample holds other DNA sequences that translate to the same CDR3. The chain employs TRBV4-1 and TRBJ1-1; maybe TRBD1 (5 bases). The CDR3 has 14 amino acids. Trimming pared 0 bases from V and 2 bases from J, leaving 7 bases between. Per germline, CDR1 MGHRA and CDR2 YSYEKL. CDR3 nucleotides: TGCGCCAGCAGCCAAGAGCAGGGTAACACTGAAGCTTTCTTT. Translated, it gives CASSQEQGNTEAFF.

The V call is TRBV4-2, the J call TRBJ1-2; possibly TRBD1 for D (5 bases). CDR3 length equals 14 residues. Trimming cost V 0 bases and J 0 bases, with 5 bases left between them. CDR1 is LGHNA and CDR2 is YNFKEQ in the germline V gene. The CDR3 loop is CASSQEDTNYGYTF. The CDR3 nucleotides read TGTGCCAGCAGCCAAGAGGACACTAACTATGGCTACACCTTC.

The rearrangement joins TRBV7-2 to TRBJ2-5; 7 positions match TRBD1. From germline, CDR1 is SGHTA and CDR2 FQGNSA. V trimming: 5 bases; J trimming: 5 bases; junction bases outside the gene matches: 8. The CDR3 has 14 amino acids. The CDR3 loop is CASSPRQGWETQYF. The CDR3 DNA sequence: TGTGCCAGCAGCCCCCGACAGGGCTGGGAGACCCAGTACTTC.

This clone was found once. The chain is built from TRBV10-1 and TRBJ2-5; a weak D match, TRBD1 (5 bases). Per the germline V gene, CDR1 is WNHNN and CDR2 is SYGVQD (reference sequence). Trimming removed 8 bases at V and 2 bases at J, with 15 bases between. CDR3 length equals 14 residues. The CDR3 DNA sequence: TGCGCCAGCCGACCACAGGAATCACAAGAGACCCAGTACTTC. This sequence encodes CASRPQESQETQYF.